This T cell receptor (beta chain) was retrieved from a study of blood T cells in healthy people across ages. Study-wide results and caveats: Investigators treated diversity estimates from one million T cells as underestimates.

A second PCR of roughly 7 to 11 cycles used a sample-barcoded 5' primer and a J-beta primer mix. MiXCR, applied by TCRdb to the 5' RACE reads, yields one record per CDR3 protein. Among about 1.4 million distinct CDR3 sequences listed, 55% to 75% were seen once. Germline values: CDR1 SGHVS, CDR2 FQNEAQ. The CDR3 totals 13 residues. V lost 5 bases and J lost 10, with 12 bases in between. Per-sample PBMC isolation yielded at least 7 million cells. With regard to this clonotype: Its specificity is not known.

The rearrangement joins TRBV7-8 to TRBJ1-6; D call uncertain. The sequence was collected from a man aged 18 to 35 in good health. The material sequenced was blood. The CDR3 is CASSLVVGSPLHF. Here the CDR3 DNA reads TGTGCCAGCAGCCTAGTTGTAGGGTCACCCCTCCACTTT.